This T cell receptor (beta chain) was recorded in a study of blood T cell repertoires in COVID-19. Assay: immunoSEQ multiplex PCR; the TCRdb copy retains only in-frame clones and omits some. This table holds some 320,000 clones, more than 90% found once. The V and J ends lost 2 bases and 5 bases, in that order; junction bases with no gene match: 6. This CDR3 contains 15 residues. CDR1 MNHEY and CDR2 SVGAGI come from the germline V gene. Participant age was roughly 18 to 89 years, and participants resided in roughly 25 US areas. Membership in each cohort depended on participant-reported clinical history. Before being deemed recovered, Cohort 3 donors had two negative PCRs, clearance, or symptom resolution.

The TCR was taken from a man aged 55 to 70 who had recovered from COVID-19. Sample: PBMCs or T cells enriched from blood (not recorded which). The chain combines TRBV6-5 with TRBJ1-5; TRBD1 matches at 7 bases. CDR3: CASSYTRGSYQPQHF. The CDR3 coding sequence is TGTGCCAGCAGTTACACCAGGGGGTCCTATCAGCCCCAGCATTTT.